The source of this T cell receptor beta chain is a study of vaccination effects on CD4 cells after COVID-19. The data were produced by immunoSEQ multiplex PCR, yet TCRdb's version contains in-frame clones alone and is incomplete. The data hold 75,000 or so clones, with about three quarters observed a single time. For this clone: Its antigen remains unidentified.

Expansion of antigen-specific CD4+ T cells with viral peptide pools was carried out by the ViraFEST assay before sequencing. Subsequent to a culture period of about ten days, CD4+ T cells were isolated. Two-dose vaccination with either BNT162b2 or mRNA-1273 was given to the participants. The culture medium for a few million PBMC per well included roughly 10 IU/ml IL-2 and 9.5 to 10 ug/ml peptides. Half the medium was swapped for IL-2 medium on days 3 and 7. The input for sequencing was CD4+ T cells from PBMCs cultured with HCoV-OC43 spike peptides, taken after COVID-19 vaccination. The sample's subset: HCoV-OC43 spike overlapping peptide pool stimulation. This TCR derives from a human donor who received a COVID-19 vaccine.

The CDR3 sequence: CASSVARGYGYTF. The CDR3 coding sequence is TGTGCCAGCAGTGTCGCCAGGGGCTATGGCTACACCTTC. The chain is built from TRBV2 and TRBJ1-2, with a possible D match to TRBD1 (6 bases). Per the germline V gene, CDR1 is SNHLY and CDR2 is FYNNEI. Trimming removed 4 bases at V and 4 bases at J, with 10 bases between. The CDR3 loop spans 13 amino acids. The full variable domain, rest sourced from reference TRBV2 and TRBJ1-2, is EPEVTQTPSHQVTQMGQEVILRCVPISNHLYFYWYRQILGQKVEFLVSFYNNEISEKSEIFDDQFSVERPDGSNFTLKIRSTKLEDSAMYFCASSVARGYGYTFGSGTRLTVV.